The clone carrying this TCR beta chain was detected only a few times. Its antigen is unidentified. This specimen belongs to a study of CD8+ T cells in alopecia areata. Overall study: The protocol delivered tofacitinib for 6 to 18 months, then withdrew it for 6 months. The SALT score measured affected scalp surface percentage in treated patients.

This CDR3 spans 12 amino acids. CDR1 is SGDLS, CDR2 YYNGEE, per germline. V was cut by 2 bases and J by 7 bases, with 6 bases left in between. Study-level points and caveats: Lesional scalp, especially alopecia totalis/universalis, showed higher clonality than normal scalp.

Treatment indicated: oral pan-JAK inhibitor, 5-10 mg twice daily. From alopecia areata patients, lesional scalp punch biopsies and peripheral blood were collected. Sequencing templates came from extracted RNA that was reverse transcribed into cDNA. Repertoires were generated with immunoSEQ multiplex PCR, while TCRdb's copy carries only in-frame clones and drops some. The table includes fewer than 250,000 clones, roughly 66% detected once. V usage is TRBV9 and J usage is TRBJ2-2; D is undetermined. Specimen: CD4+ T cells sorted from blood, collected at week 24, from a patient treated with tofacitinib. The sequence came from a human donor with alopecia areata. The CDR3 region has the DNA TGTGCCAGCAGCGTTGAAGACGGGGAGCTGTTTTTT. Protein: CASSVEDGELFF. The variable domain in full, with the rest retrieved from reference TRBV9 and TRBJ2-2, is DSGVTQTPKHLITATGQRVTLRCSPRSGDLSVYWYQQSLDQGLQFLIQYYNGEERAKGNILERFSAQQFPDLHSELNLSSLELGDSALYFCASSVEDGELFFGEGSRLTVL.